This T cell receptor (beta chain) is from a study of blood T cell repertoires in COVID-19. As for the study in general: Sites across the United States, Italy and Spain contributed samples from acute and convalescent COVID-19. PBMCs, B-cell-depleted T cells, or T cells provided the cDNA or gDNA that made up the material.

Source study methods: Amplification from reference gene primers served as the basis for estimated nucleated cell counts. Libraries were prepared by immunoSEQ multiplex PCR; TCRdb keeps only in-frame clonotypes and omits some of them. V and J calls and clone size are copied from that table; D and trimming were computed from the DNA. The sample consists of about 260,000 clones, 88% of them appearing once. Followed longitudinally, the Seattle patients had been enrolled during active infection. V was pared by 0 bases and J by 9 bases, with 9 bases of the junction left unmatched. The CDR3 spans 17 residues. From germline, CDR1 is LGHDT and CDR2 YNNKEL (reference sequence).

This sequence was found in an older woman with COVID-19, enrolled during active disease. The rearrangement joins TRBV3-1 (or the pseudogene TRBV3-2) to TRBJ2-1, with 12 positions matching TRBD2. The source material was peripheral blood. The CDR3, as DNA: TGTGCCAGCAGCCAAGATTGGAGACTAGCGGGAGACTCTGAGCAGTTCTTC. Protein: CASSQDWRLAGDSEQFF.